The TCR beta chain described here comes from a study of OX40 agonist ivuxolimab in advanced cancers. The CDR3 consists of 12 residues. V was shortened by 2 bases and J by 8 bases, with 9 bases between the two germline ends. Germline assignment: CDR1 MNHEY and CDR2 SVGAGI. The assay was immunoSEQ multiplex PCR, and TCRdb's table has in-frame clones only and misses some. Here the sample spans some 70,000 clones, 80% to 85% being singletons. This clone was observed once. The material was CD4+ or CD8+ T cells sorted from blood, obtained in a trial of the OX40 agonist ivuxolimab. The sequence derives from an adult with an advanced solid tumor such as melanoma, head and neck, liver or kidney cancer. The chain links TRBV6-5 to TRBJ1-2, with a weak D call TRBD1 (5 bases). This CDR3 is CASSYRGEGYTF. The CDR3 DNA is TGTGCCAGCAGTTACAGGGGCGAAGGCTACACCTTC.